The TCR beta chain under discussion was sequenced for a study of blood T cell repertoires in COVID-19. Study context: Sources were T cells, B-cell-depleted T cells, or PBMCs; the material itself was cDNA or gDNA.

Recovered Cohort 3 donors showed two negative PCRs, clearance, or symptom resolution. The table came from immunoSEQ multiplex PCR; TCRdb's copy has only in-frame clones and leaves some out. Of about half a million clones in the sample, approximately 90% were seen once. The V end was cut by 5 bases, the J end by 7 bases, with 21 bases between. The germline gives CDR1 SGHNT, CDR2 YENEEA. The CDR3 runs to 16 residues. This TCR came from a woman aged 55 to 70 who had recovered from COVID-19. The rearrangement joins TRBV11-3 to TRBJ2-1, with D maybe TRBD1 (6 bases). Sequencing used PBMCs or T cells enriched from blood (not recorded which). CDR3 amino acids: CASSGGRGVGTNEQFF. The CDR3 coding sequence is TGTGCCAGCAGCGGGGGCCGGGGTGTAGGCACAAATGAGCAGTTCTTC.